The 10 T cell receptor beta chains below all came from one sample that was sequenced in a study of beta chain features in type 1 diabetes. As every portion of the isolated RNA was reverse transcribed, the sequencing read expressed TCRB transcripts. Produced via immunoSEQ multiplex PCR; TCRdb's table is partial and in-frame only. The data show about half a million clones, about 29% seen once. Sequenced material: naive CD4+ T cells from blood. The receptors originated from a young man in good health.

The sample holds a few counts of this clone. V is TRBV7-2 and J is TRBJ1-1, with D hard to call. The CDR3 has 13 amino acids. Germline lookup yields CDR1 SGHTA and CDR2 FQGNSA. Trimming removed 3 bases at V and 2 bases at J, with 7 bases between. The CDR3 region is CASSFTVNTEAFF. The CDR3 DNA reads TGTGCCAGCAGCTTTACAGTTAACACTGAAGCTTTCTTT.

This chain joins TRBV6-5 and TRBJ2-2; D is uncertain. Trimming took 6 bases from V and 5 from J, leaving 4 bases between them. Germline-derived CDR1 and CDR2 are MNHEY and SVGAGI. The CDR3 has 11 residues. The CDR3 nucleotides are TGTGCCAGCAGGACTACCGGGGAGCTGTTTTTT. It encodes CASRTTGELFF.

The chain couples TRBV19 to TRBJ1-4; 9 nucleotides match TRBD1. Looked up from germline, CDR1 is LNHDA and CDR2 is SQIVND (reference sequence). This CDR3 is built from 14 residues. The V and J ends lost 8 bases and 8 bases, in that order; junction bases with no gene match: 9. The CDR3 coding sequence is TGTGCCAGTGCGAATGACAGGGGGAACGAAAAACTGTTTTTT. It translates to CASANDRGNEKLFF.

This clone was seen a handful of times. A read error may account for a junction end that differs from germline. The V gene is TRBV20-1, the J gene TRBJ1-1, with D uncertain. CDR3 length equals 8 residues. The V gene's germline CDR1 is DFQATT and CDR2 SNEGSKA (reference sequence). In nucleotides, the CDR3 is TGCAGTGCTACCCTCGGGCTCTTT. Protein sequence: CSATLGLF.

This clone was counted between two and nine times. The CDR3 DNA is TGTGCCAGCAGCGTAGTAACCTTCGCAGACTATGGCTACACCTTC. Translation gives CASSVVTFADYGYTF. This chain links TRBV9 with TRBJ1-2; D is unclear. V was shortened by 0 bases and J by 3 bases, with 12 bases between the two germline ends. From germline, CDR1 is SGDLS and CDR2 YYNGEE. The CDR3 length is 15 residues.

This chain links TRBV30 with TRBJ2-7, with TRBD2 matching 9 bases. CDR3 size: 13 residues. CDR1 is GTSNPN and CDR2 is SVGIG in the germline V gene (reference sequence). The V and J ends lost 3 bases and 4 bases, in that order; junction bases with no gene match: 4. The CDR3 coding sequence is TGTGCCTGGAGGAGCGGGGGGACTTACGAGCAGTACTTC. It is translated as CAWRSGGTYEQYF.

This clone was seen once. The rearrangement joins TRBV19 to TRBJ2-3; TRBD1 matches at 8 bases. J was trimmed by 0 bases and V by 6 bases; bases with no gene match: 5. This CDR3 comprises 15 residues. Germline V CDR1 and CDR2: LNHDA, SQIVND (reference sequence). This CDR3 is CASRTTGGSTDTQYF. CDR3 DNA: TGTGCCAGTAGGACTACAGGGGGTAGCACAGATACGCAGTATTTT.

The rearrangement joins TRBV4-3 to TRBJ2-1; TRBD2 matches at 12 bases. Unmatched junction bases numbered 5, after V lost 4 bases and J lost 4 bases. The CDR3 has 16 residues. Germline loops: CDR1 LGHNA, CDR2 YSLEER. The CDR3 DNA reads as TGCGCCAGCAGCCCCCTCGGGACTAGCGGGTACAATGAGCAGTTCTTC. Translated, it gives CASSPLGTSGYNEQFF.

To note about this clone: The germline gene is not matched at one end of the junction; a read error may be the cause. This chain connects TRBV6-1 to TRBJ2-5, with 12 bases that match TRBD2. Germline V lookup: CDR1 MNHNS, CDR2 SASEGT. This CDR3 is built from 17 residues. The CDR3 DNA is TGTGCCATCAGTGAGTCACTAGCGGGAGGACTGGAGAAGACCCAGTACTTC. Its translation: CAISESLAGGLEKTQYF.

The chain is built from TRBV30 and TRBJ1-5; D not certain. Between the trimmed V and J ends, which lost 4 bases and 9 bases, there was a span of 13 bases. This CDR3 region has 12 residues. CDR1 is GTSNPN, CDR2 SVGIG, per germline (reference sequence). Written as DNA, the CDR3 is TGTGCCTGGATGTCGGATCCGGGGCCCCAGCATTTT. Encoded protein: CAWMSDPGPQHF.